The 20 T cell receptor beta chains below come from one sample, sequenced in a study of cytomegalovirus exposure and HLA in healthy donors. The PCR contained 60 Vbeta and 13 Jbeta primers. Profiled with immunoSEQ multiplex PCR; TCRdb holds only in-frame clones, not every one. The table has about 140,000 clones, more than 75% seen once. Sample: PBMCs. The source is a man aged 25 to 45 in good health and CMV-seronegative.

The V and J genes are TRBV7-9 and TRBJ1-4; no clear D gene. This CDR3 contains 14 residues. CDR1 and CDR2 (germline): SEHNR, FQNEAQ (reference sequence). V lost 4 bases to trimming and J lost 10 bases, with 16 bases between them. CDR3 nucleotide sequence: TGTGCCAGCAGCTCCGGGATTACAGCGGTAAAACTGTTTTTT. It codes for CASSSGITAVKLFF.

This clone was observed a handful of times. CDR3 coding DNA: TGTGCCAGCAGCCCAGACTTGGGGCCCTACGAGCAGTACTTC. This encodes CASSPDLGPYEQYF. The chain joins TRBV7-9 to TRBJ2-7, with a tentative D call TRBD1 (5 bases). Germline CDR1 and CDR2: SEHNR and FQNEAQ (reference sequence). The CDR3 is 14 amino acids. V gave up 5 bases and J gave up 2 bases, with 13 bases separating them.

Only one count was recorded for this clone. This chain connects TRBV7-8 to TRBJ2-7, with D possibly being TRBD1 (6 bases). V was shortened by 4 bases and J by 6 bases, with 10 bases between the two germline ends. Germline loops: CDR1 SGHVS, CDR2 FQNEAQ. There are 12 residues in the CDR3. CDR3 sequence reads: CASSSTGFEQYF. The CDR3 DNA is TGTGCCAGCAGCTCTACAGGGTTCGAGCAGTACTTC.

This clone was detected only a few times. The rearrangement uses TRBV6-5 and TRBJ1-3, with 10 bases matching TRBD1. CDR1 is MNHEY, CDR2 SVGAGI, per germline. The CDR3 runs to 15 residues. J gave up 3 bases and V 2 bases, and 1 base lay outside the gene matches. CDR3 loop: CASSYGTGDGNTIYF. CDR3 in DNA: TGTGCCAGCAGTTACGGGACAGGGGATGGAAACACCATATATTTT.

This clone was found once. CDR3 in amino acids: CACPGRGSEKLFF. DNA of the CDR3: TGTGCCTGCCCCGGAAGGGGCAGTGAAAAACTGTTTTTT. The J gene is TRBJ1-4, the V gene TRBV30; TRBD1 might be the D (5 bases). The CDR3 loop spans 13 amino acids. V lost 6 bases and J lost 7, with 15 bases in between. Germline V gene lookup returns CDR1 GTSNPN and CDR2 SVGIG (reference sequence).

V usage is TRBV15 and J usage is TRBJ1-2, with 8 bases identical to TRBD1. Germline-derived CDR1 and CDR2 are LNHNV and YYDKDF (reference sequence). Trimming cost V 5 bases and J 8 bases; bases outside gene matches: 13. The CDR3 contains 15 residues. Written as DNA, the CDR3 is TGTGCCACCAGCGGTATAACAGGGGGAGGGTTGGGCTACACCTTC. Its translation: CATSGITGGGLGYTF.

This clone was recorded a few times. The rearrangement joins TRBV5-1 to TRBJ1-1; TRBD1 matches at 9 bases. Trimming at V came to 4 bases and at J to 7 bases, leaving 5 bases not matched to a gene. Germline CDR1 and CDR2: SGHRS and YFSETQ. This CDR3 has 13 amino acids. DNA of the CDR3: TGCGCCAGCAGCGTACAGGGGGCAGGTGAAGCTTTCTTT. Residues: CASSVQGAGEAFF.

The chain has TRBV27 and TRBJ2-3; D is ambiguous. Germline CDR1 and CDR2: MNHEY and SMNVEV (reference sequence). V gave up 5 bases and J gave up 2 bases, with 8 bases separating them. This CDR3 comprises 13 residues. CDR3 loop: CASSPLSTDTQYF. The CDR3 DNA reads TGTGCCAGCAGTCCACTCTCCACAGATACGCAGTATTTT.

The chain links TRBV5-4 to TRBJ2-1; TRBD1 aligns across 8 bases. The CDR3 runs 13 residues. The junction had 2 bases not matched to a gene; V was cut back by 1 base and J by 8 bases. Per the germline V gene, CDR1 is SGHNT and CDR2 is YYREEE (reference sequence). The CDR3 sequence is CASSLQGADEQFF. As DNA, the CDR3 is TGTGCCAGCAGCTTGCAGGGGGCAGATGAGCAGTTCTTC.

CDR3: CASSQRSAAGVTYNEQFF. CDR3 nucleotide sequence: TGTGCCAGCAGCCAACGATCCGCAGCGGGAGTTACGTACAATGAGCAGTTCTTC. The rearrangement uses TRBV4-2 and TRBJ2-1; 8 positions agree with TRBD2. The CDR3 totals 18 residues. V lost 2 bases to trimming and J lost 4 bases; unmatched junction nucleotides: 13. CDR1 LGHNA and CDR2 YNFKEQ come from the germline V gene.

In DNA form, the CDR3 reads TGTGCCAGCAGCCCTACGATGAGTCCCCACGAGCAGTACTTC. As protein: CASSPTMSPHEQYF. The chain recombines TRBV28 with TRBJ2-7; D gene ambiguous. Germline CDR1 MDHEN, CDR2 SYDVKM. V lost 6 bases and J 5 bases, leaving 17 bases between the germline ends. This CDR3 is 14 amino acids long.

This clone was recorded only once. The chain recombines TRBV28 with TRBJ2-3; 10 bases are shared with TRBD2. The germline CDR1 and CDR2 sequences are MDHEN and SYDVKM. The V gene end was trimmed by 3 bases and the J gene end by 4 bases; junction bases not matched to a gene: 7. The CDR3 consists of 16 residues. CDR3 sequence: CASSFTPSGRSDTQYF. The CDR3, as DNA: TGTGCCAGCAGTTTTACGCCTAGCGGGAGATCAGATACGCAGTATTTT.

The CDR3 loop reads CATSRDFVEAFF. CDR3 nucleotide sequence: TGTGCCACCAGCAGAGATTTTGTAGAGGCTTTCTTT. The genes are TRBV15 and TRBJ1-1, with unresolved D. This CDR3 has 12 amino acids. V lost 0 bases and J 11 bases, leaving 10 bases between the germline ends. Germline V gene sequence: CDR1 LNHNV, CDR2 YYDKDF (reference sequence).

The sample holds one count of this clone. This sample also contains other DNA sequences that code for the same CDR3. The genes are TRBV28 and TRBJ1-4, with a possible D match to TRBD1 (5 bases). The CDR3 is made up of 14 amino acids. V lost 3 bases to trimming and J lost 4 bases, with 9 bases between them. Germline-derived CDR1 and CDR2 are MDHEN and SYDVKM. Here the CDR3 DNA reads TGTGCCAGCAGTTTGGGGGGGGTTAATGAAAAACTGTTTTTT. Protein: CASSLGGVNEKLFF. The whole variable domain, remainder taken from reference TRBV28 and TRBJ1-4, is DVKVTQSSRYLVKRTGEKVFLECVQDMDHENMFWYRQDPGLGLRLIYFSYDVKMKEKGDIPEGYSVSREKKERFSLILESASTNQTSMYLCASSLGGVNEKLFFGSGTQLSVL.

This clone was seen a few times. The V call is TRBV5-4, the J call TRBJ2-6, with 8 nucleotides matching TRBD1. The CDR3 extends over 15 amino acids. The germline V gene has CDR1 SGHNT and CDR2 YYREEE (reference sequence). The ends lost 3 bases at V and 3 bases at J; junction bases unmatched: 2. The CDR3 reads CASSSQGVGANVLTF. CDR3 DNA: TGTGCCAGCAGCTCACAGGGGGTTGGGGCCAACGTCCTGACTTTC.

This chain links TRBV5-1 with TRBJ2-2; D call uncertain. With 10 bases removed from V and 6 bases from J, the gap between germline ends came to 19 bases. This CDR3 region has 14 residues. Germline loops: CDR1 SGHRS, CDR2 YFSETQ. CDR3 in amino acids: CAFKTSDAAGELFF. DNA for the CDR3: TGCGCCTTCAAAACCTCAGACGCGGCCGGGGAGCTGTTTTTT.

The chain employs TRBV6-6 and TRBJ1-5; 7 bases align to TRBD1. This CDR3 has 14 amino acids. The germline V gene has CDR1 MNHNY and CDR2 SVGAGI (reference sequence). Unmatched junction bases numbered 8, after V lost 5 bases and J lost 7 bases. The CDR3 nucleotides read TGTGCCAGCAGTCGGGACAGATTCGGGCAGCCCCAGCATTTT. Translation gives CASSRDRFGQPQHF.

This clone has more than one count but fewer than ten. The chain couples TRBV5-1 to TRBJ2-7; 7 nucleotides match TRBD1. This CDR3 has 14 residues. With V trimmed by 4 bases and J by 0 bases, 4 bases remained unmatched. The germline V gene has CDR1 SGHRS and CDR2 YFSETQ. The CDR3 is CASSNRDSSYEQYF. The CDR3 nucleotides read TGCGCCAGCAGCAACCGGGACAGCTCCTACGAGCAGTACTTC.

This sequence joins TRBV4-1 and TRBJ2-5; TRBD2 matches at 7 bases. The DNA end is more similar to TRBJ2-7, so the J call may be wrong. Germline V CDR1 and CDR2: MGHRA, YSYEKL. CDR3 length equals 16 residues. The CDR3 reads CASSAPGRDRRYEQYF. CDR3 nucleotide sequence: TGCGCCAGCAGCGCTCCGGGGAGGGACCGACGCTACGAGCAGTACTTC.

The chain joins TRBV12-2 to TRBJ2-5; no check of the table's D call, TRBD1, against the DNA was made. TRBV12-2 is marked as a pseudogene. This CDR3 region has 16 residues. The CDR3 loop is CASRTRGQGGTPTQYF. The CDR3 region has the DNA TGTGCAAGTCGCACCCGAGGACAGGGGGGAACGCCGACCCAGTACTTC.